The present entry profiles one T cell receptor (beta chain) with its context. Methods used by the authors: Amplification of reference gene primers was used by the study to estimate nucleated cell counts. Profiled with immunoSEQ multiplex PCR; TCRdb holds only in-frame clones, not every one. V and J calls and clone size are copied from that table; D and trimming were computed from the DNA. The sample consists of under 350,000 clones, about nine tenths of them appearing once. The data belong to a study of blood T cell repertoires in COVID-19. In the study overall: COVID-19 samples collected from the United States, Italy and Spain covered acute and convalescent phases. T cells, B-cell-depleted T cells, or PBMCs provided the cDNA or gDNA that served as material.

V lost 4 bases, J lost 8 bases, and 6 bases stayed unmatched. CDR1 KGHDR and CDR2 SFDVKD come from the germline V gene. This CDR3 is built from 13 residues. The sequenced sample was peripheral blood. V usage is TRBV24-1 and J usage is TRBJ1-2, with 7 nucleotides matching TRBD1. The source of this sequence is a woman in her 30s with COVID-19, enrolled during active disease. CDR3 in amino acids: CATSETGLRGYTF. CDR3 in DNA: TGTGCCACCAGTGAGACAGGGCTTCGGGGCTACACCTTC.